The next 11 T cell receptor beta chains were all read from a single sample in a study of vaccination effects on CD4 cells after COVID-19 (dated by TCRdb to about 2022). The library was built by means of the immunoSEQ multiplex PCR assay. The source is immuneACCESS, and TCRdb retained only in-frame sequences with V and J called. Part of the clones is not carried over; for the studies checked, unresolved V genes explain less than half of this, and the remainder is unexplained. For this sample there are some 70,000 clones; about 80% appear just once. The top ten hold 1.2% of the sample. Antigens for these TCRs are unknown. The ViraFEST assay stimulated PBMC with viral peptide pools and then used TCR sequencing to identify antigen-specific CD4+ T cell clonotypes by expansion. After approximately eleven days of culture, CD4+ T cells were isolated with the EasySep CD4+ T cell isolation kit. Each participant got two doses of an mRNA SARS-CoV-2 vaccine, either BNT162b2 or mRNA-1273.

Sequenced here: CD4+ T cells from PBMCs cultured with HCoV-229E spike peptides, sampled after COVID-19 vaccination. Read against the paper, the sample's cell subset or site label means: HCoV-229E spike overlapping peptide pool stimulation. The receptors shown here come from a human donor who received a COVID-19 vaccine.

This sequence joins TRBV7-2 and TRBJ2-5; 7 bases match TRBD1. The CDR3 is made up of 16 amino acids. Germline V lookup: CDR1 SGHTA, CDR2 FQGNSA. With 4 bases clipped from V and 5 bases from J, the junction kept 13 bases outside the gene matches. CDR3 sequence (DNA): TGTGCCAGCAGCTCCCGTATGACAGGGTCTCTTGAGACCCAGTACTTC. Translated, it gives CASSSRMTGSLETQYF.

The chain employs TRBV10-3 and TRBJ2-3; TRBD2 might be the D (5 bases). Trimming pared 4 bases from V and 5 bases from J, leaving 13 bases between. The CDR3 is 14 amino acids. Germline CDR1 ENHRY, CDR2 SYGVKD. The CDR3 spells CAISVGREGDTQYF. CDR3 DNA sequence: TGTGCCATCAGTGTGGGGAGAGAGGGAGATACGCAGTATTTT.

The chain joins TRBV11-2 to TRBJ1-5, with D tentatively TRBD1 (5 bases). The germline gives CDR1 SGHAT, CDR2 FQNNGV. V lost 6 bases to trimming and J lost 4 bases, with 16 bases between them. CDR3 length: 15 residues. The CDR3 reads CASSLSQGGNQPQHF. CDR3 in DNA: TGTGCCAGCAGTCTCTCCCAGGGAGGGAATCAGCCCCAGCATTTT.

The V gene is TRBV30, the J gene TRBJ1-1, with D perhaps TRBD1 (5 bases). V lost 2 bases, J lost 11 bases, and 15 bases lay in between. Germline loops: CDR1 GTSNPN, CDR2 SVGIG (reference sequence). The CDR3 contains 12 residues. The DNA for the CDR3 is TGTGCCTGGAGTCGAAGGGGTATGATGGCTTTCTTT. It yields the protein CAWSRRGMMAFF.

J is TRBJ2-1 and V is TRBV28, with D perhaps given as TRBD1 or TRBD2 (5 bases each). CDR1 MDHEN and CDR2 SYDVKM come from the germline V gene. This CDR3 spans 13 amino acids. The germline V and J ends were trimmed by 6 bases and 7 bases, with 13 bases remaining between them. CDR3 loop: CASRRAGANEQFF. CDR3 in DNA: TGTGCCAGCAGACGGGCCGGGGCGAATGAGCAGTTCTTC.

The CDR3 bases are TGTGCCAGCAGGCGGGACAGGGGAAGCGAGCAGTACGTC. Encoded protein: CASRRDRGSEQYV. This chain uses TRBV7-2 with TRBJ2-7; TRBD1 matches 10 bases. V was pared by 6 bases and J by 6 bases, with 5 bases of the junction left unmatched. This CDR3 contains 13 residues. Germline values: CDR1 SGHTA, CDR2 FQGNSA.

The rearrangement joins TRBV4-1 to TRBJ2-6; 7 positions match TRBD1. The CDR3 extends over 19 amino acids. The trim removed 4 bases at V and 2 bases at J, leaving 14 bases unmatched. Germline V CDR1 and CDR2: MGHRA, YSYEKL. CDR3 sequence (DNA): TGCGCCAGCAGCCGCCGAAACACAGGGGAAGAGCCTGGGGCCAACGTCCTGACTTTC. Its translation: CASSRRNTGEEPGANVLTF.

The V call is TRBV2, the J call TRBJ2-2, with D possibly TRBD1 on 6 matching bases. Germline CDR1 is SNHLY and CDR2 is FYNNEI. Between the trimmed V and J ends, which lost 4 bases and 6 bases, there was a span of 12 bases. The CDR3 covers 14 residues. CDR3 protein: CASSGQGRAGELFF. Here the CDR3 DNA reads TGTGCCAGCAGTGGCCAGGGGCGGGCCGGGGAGCTGTTTTTT.

The chain employs TRBV10-1 and TRBJ2-6; D may be TRBD2 (5 bases). Germline V gene data show CDR1 as WNHNN and CDR2 as SYGVQD (reference sequence). V was pared by 5 bases and J by 1 base, with 6 bases between. The CDR3 has 14 amino acids. The CDR3 region has the DNA TGCGCCAGCAGTCGGGGTTCTGGGGCCAACGTCCTGACTTTC. This sequence encodes CASSRGSGANVLTF.

The rearrangement joins TRBV23-1 to TRBJ2-7; 9 bases match TRBD1. TRBV23-1 is an ORF; its function is uncertain. Trimming at V came to 7 bases and at J to 7 bases, leaving 14 bases not matched to a gene. CDR3 length: 15 residues. The CDR3 region has the DNA TGCGCCAGCACCTCAACCCAACAGGGGGCGGATGAGCAGTACGTC. Encoded protein: CASTSTQQGADEQYV.

V is TRBV6-2 or TRBV6-3 and J is TRBJ2-2, with 8 nucleotides matching TRBD1. The CDR3 totals 16 residues. The junction had 8 bases not matched to a gene; V was cut back by 2 bases and J by 6 bases. Per germline, CDR1 MNHEY and CDR2 SVGEGT. The CDR3 bases are TGTGCCAGCAGTTACCCGACAGGGGCGTTCGCCGGGGAGCTGTTTTTT. Residues: CASSYPTGAFAGELFF.